The sequence of this TCR beta chain was determined in a study of spatial heterogeneity in lung cancer. This clonotype came up many times. Its antigen remains unidentified. Study observations and caveats: Ubiquitous expanded tumor TCRs surfaced in blood more at resection than they did at follow-up.

MiXCR, run by TCRdb on the 5' RACE reads, gives a single entry per CDR3 protein. The data hold about 21,000 distinct CDR3 sequences, with about 5.6% observed a single time. The time point is: sample taken at primary tumor resection. V was cut by 5 bases and J by 2 bases, with 22 bases left in between. The CDR3 loop spans 18 amino acids. Germline CDR1 SEHNR, CDR2 FQNEAQ (reference sequence). Sequencing used PBMCs, obtained at surgery. The V gene is TRBV7-9, the J gene TRBJ2-1; the D gene is possibly TRBD2 (5 bases). This sequence was found in a male donor with early-stage non-small cell lung cancer. CDR3 region: CASSPRPRGLPTYNEQFF. Written as DNA, the CDR3 is TGTGCCAGCAGCCCTCGGCCCCGGGGTCTACCCACCTACAATGAGCAGTTCTTC. Full variable domain (outside the CDR3, taken from reference TRBV7-9 and TRBJ2-1): DTGVSQNPRHKITKRGQNVTFRCDPISEHNRLYWYRQTLGQGPEFLTYFQNEAQLEKSRLLSDRFSAERPKGSFSTLEIQRTEQGDSAMYLCASSPRPRGLPTYNEQFFGPGTRLTVL.